This T cell receptor (beta chain) originates from a study of cytomegalovirus exposure and HLA in healthy donors. The PCR ran on 60 Vbeta and 13 Jbeta primers. Assay: immunoSEQ multiplex PCR; the TCRdb copy retains only in-frame clones and omits some. The repertoire holds some 170,000 clones, 65% to 80% seen once, with 1.6% in the top ten. The junction had 16 bases not matched to a gene; V was cut back by 8 bases and J by 4 bases. Germline values: CDR1 MDHEN, CDR2 SYDVKM. The CDR3 runs 16 residues. The specimen sequenced was PBMCs. The TCR originated in a woman aged 25-40 years in good health and CMV-seronegative. The V call is TRBV28, the J call TRBJ1-1; the match to TRBD1 covers 7 bases. This CDR3 is CASSGEGATPATEAFF. The DNA for the CDR3 is TGTGCCAGCTCAGGCGAGGGGGCCACACCGGCCACTGAAGCTTTCTTT.